The 18 T cell receptor beta chains below come from one sample, sequenced in a study of T cell changes during pregnancy in multiple sclerosis. TCRdb's copy holds only in-frame clones and misses some; the assay was immunoSEQ multiplex PCR. The table has 70,000 or so clones, 90% to 95% seen once. Specimen: peripheral blood, collected in the third trimester of pregnancy. The receptors were sampled from a female donor in good health, enrolled as a control in a pregnancy study.

The chain couples TRBV6-1 to TRBJ1-1; D is ambiguous. Germline CDR1 and CDR2: MNHNS and SASEGT. This CDR3 has 13 residues. V was trimmed by 8 bases and J by 5 bases, leaving 15 bases between them. CDR3 sequence: CASGYPPGTEAFF. The DNA of the CDR3 is TGTGCCAGCGGGTATCCCCCGGGGACTGAAGCTTTCTTT.

The rearrangement joins TRBV13 to TRBJ1-3; D is uncertain. V lost 3 bases to trimming and J lost 1 base, with 10 bases between them. Germline CDR1 is PRHDT and CDR2 is FYEKMQ (reference sequence). The CDR3 sequence is 15 residues long. Here the CDR3 DNA reads TGTGCCAGCAGCTTTGGCAGGAAATCTGGAAACACCATATATTTT. Translating it yields CASSFGRKSGNTIYF.

This clone was seen a few times. J is TRBJ1-6 and V is TRBV7-9; D is unresolved. The germline CDR1 and CDR2 sequences are SEHNR and FQNEAQ (reference sequence). Trimming shortened V by 5 bases and J by 3 bases, and 11 bases separated the two germline ends. This CDR3 contains 15 residues. CDR3 protein: CASSPSIGYNSPLHF. For the CDR3, the DNA is TGTGCCAGCAGCCCGAGCATCGGCTATAATTCACCCCTCCACTTT.

This clone has just one count. This chain joins TRBV7-6 and TRBJ2-3; tentative D call: TRBD2 (5 bases). Trimming took 5 bases from V and 0 from J, leaving 18 bases between them. CDR1 is SGHVS, CDR2 FNYEAQ, per germline. CDR3 size: 17 residues. The CDR3 DNA sequence: TGTGCCAGCAGCCACTCGGAGTTGGGCGGGAGCACAGATACGCAGTATTTT. Translating gives CASSHSELGGSTDTQYF.

The chain carries TRBV7-9 and TRBJ1-1, with a possible D match to TRBD1 (6 bases). Trimming took 2 bases from V and 3 from J, leaving 19 bases between them. CDR1 SEHNR and CDR2 FQNEAQ come from the germline V gene (reference sequence). The CDR3 runs 17 residues. Here the CDR3 DNA reads TGTGCCAGCAGCTTATCCCCGGGTAGGGGGACGGACACTGAAGCTTTCTTT. As protein: CASSLSPGRGTDTEAFF.

The chain carries TRBV19 and TRBJ1-1; TRBD1 matches at 8 bases. Germline V lookup: CDR1 LNHDA, CDR2 SQIVND (reference sequence). The trim removed 2 bases at V and 0 bases at J, leaving 5 bases unmatched. This CDR3 comprises 16 residues. In DNA form, the CDR3 reads TGTGCCAGTAGTATATTCCAGGGGGCAATGAACACTGAAGCTTTCTTT. Translated: CASSIFQGAMNTEAFF.

The CDR3 reads CAISEGPRGTYEQYF. In DNA, the CDR3 is TGTGCCATCAGCGAAGGACCCAGGGGAACCTACGAGCAGTACTTC. The chain couples TRBV10-3 to TRBJ2-7; the D gene is possibly TRBD1 (6 bases). This CDR3 spans 15 amino acids. V was pared by 6 bases and J by 2 bases, with 17 bases between. CDR1 is ENHRY, CDR2 SYGVKD, per germline.

The chain is built from TRBV19 and TRBJ2-1, with 10 bases identical to TRBD2. Germline assignment: CDR1 LNHDA and CDR2 SQIVND (reference sequence). The CDR3 covers 14 residues. V lost 5 bases to trimming and J lost 9 bases; unmatched junction nucleotides: 7. As DNA, the CDR3 is TGTGCCAGTAGTGGTAGCGGGAGGAGGAGTGAGCAGTTCTTC. It is translated as CASSGSGRRSEQFF. The full variable domain, with the rest looked up from reference TRBV19 and TRBJ2-1, is DGGITQSPKYLFRKEGQNVTLSCEQNLNHDAMYWYRQDPGQGLRLIYYSQIVNDFQKGDIAEGYSVSREKKESFPLTVTSAQKNPTAFYLCASSGSGRRSEQFFGPGTRLTVL.

The V gene is TRBV12-5, the J gene TRBJ1-1; tentatively, D is TRBD1 (6 bases). The germline V gene has CDR1 LGHNT and CDR2 FRNRAP. There are 17 residues in the CDR3. V lost 6 bases and J lost 0, with 20 bases in between. The CDR3 sequence: CASGLNRQAYMNTEAFF. In nucleotides, the CDR3 is TGTGCTAGTGGACTTAACCGACAGGCCTATATGAACACTGAAGCTTTCTTT.

The J gene is TRBJ1-5, the V gene TRBV2; no reliable D call. The V end lost 2 bases, the J end lost 0 bases, and 8 bases lay between the germline ends. The CDR3 sequence is 15 residues long. Germline values: CDR1 SNHLY, CDR2 FYNNEI. CDR3 coding DNA: TGTGCCAGCAGTGAAATAGGAGGTAGCAATCAGCCCCAGCATTTT. Encoded protein: CASSEIGGSNQPQHF.

This chain joins TRBV10-2 and TRBJ2-7, with 11 bases aligning to TRBD2. CDR1 is WSHSY, CDR2 SAAADI, per germline. This CDR3 is built from 13 residues. The trim removed 10 bases at V and 5 bases at J, leaving 7 bases unmatched. The CDR3 nucleotides read TGCGCCACCCGAGGGGGACTAGCGGACGAGCAGTACTTC. Its protein is CATRGGLADEQYF.

This rearrangement joins TRBV2 to TRBJ1-2; the D gene is possibly TRBD1 (5 bases). The V gene lost 6 bases and the J gene lost 8 bases, with 13 bases spanning the gap. Looked up from germline, CDR1 is SNHLY and CDR2 is FYNNEI. The CDR3 contains 12 residues. CDR3 amino acids: CASRWGPGGYTF. CDR3 coding DNA: TGTGCCAGCAGATGGGGCCCAGGGGGCTACACCTTC.

This clone appeared once. This chain joins TRBV27 and TRBJ1-2, with 9 bases identical to TRBD1. The CDR3 length is 15 residues. J was trimmed by 3 bases and V by 5 bases; bases with no gene match: 7. Germline loops: CDR1 MNHEY, CDR2 SMNVEV (reference sequence). The DNA for the CDR3 is TGTGCCAGCAGTCCCGGGACAGGGATTCACTATGGCTACACCTTC. It codes for CASSPGTGIHYGYTF.

The CDR3 reads CASSTSGGASDTQYF. CDR3 nucleotide sequence: TGTGCCAGCTCGACTAGCGGGGGGGCGTCAGATACGCAGTATTTT. J is TRBJ2-3 and V is TRBV6-4; 14 nucleotides align to TRBD2. Germline CDR1 MRHNA, CDR2 SNTAGT. J lost 4 bases, V lost 8 bases, and 5 bases had no gene match. CDR3 size: 15 residues.

The rearrangement uses TRBV4-1 and TRBJ1-2; no reliable D call. This CDR3 region has 15 residues. Germline-derived CDR1 and CDR2 are MGHRA and YSYEKL. Deletions cut 2 bases from V and 9 bases from J, with 19 bases between. CDR3 DNA sequence: TGCGCCAGCAGCCAACTCATGGCGGCAGGCGGGAGCTACACCTTC. Translation: CASSQLMAAGGSYTF.

The chain uses TRBV6-5 and TRBJ1-5; perhaps TRBD1 as D (5 bases). The CDR3 contains 14 residues. Between the trimmed V and J ends, which lost 6 bases and 4 bases, there was a span of 13 bases. CDR1 MNHEY and CDR2 SVGAGI come from the germline V gene. The CDR3 loop is CASRPGRGNQPQHF. DNA for the CDR3: TGTGCCAGCAGACCAGGGCGGGGGAATCAGCCCCAGCATTTT.

The chain has TRBV4-1 and TRBJ1-1, with 7 bases lining up with TRBD1. The V and J ends lost 3 bases and 2 bases, in that order; junction bases with no gene match: 12. The CDR3 has 17 amino acids. Per germline, CDR1 MGHRA and CDR2 YSYEKL. The CDR3, as DNA: TGCGCCAGCAGCCATGGGAGGTCAGGGGGGAGAAACACTGAAGCTTTCTTT. It specifies CASSHGRSGGRNTEAFF.

The chain employs TRBV6-5 and TRBJ1-1; TRBD1 might be the D (6 bases). Per the germline V gene, CDR1 is MNHEY and CDR2 is SVGAGI. The CDR3 spans 14 residues. V was cut by 6 bases and J by 1 base, with 12 bases left in between. The CDR3 bases are TGTGCCAGCAGGATCCAGGGGTCGAACACTGAAGCTTTCTTT. It specifies CASRIQGSNTEAFF.